Here is one TCR beta chain with its context. Antigen unknown. Of the isolated RNA, all was reverse transcribed, and so the sequenced material was expressed TCRB transcripts. Using immunoSEQ multiplex PCR, the repertoire was profiled, and TCRdb retains in-frame clones only, with some absent. This sample has about 260,000 clones, with about a fifth found just once. Germline V CDR1 and CDR2: MNHNY, SVGAGI (reference sequence). This CDR3 comprises 13 residues. Trimming removed 7 bases at V and 4 bases at J, with 13 bases between. This sample stems from a study of beta chain features in type 1 diabetes. Overall study findings and caveats: The study found moderately but significantly shorter TCRB CDR3s in all four CD4+ subsets of Type 1 diabetes patients. A potential PCR bias toward shorter templates would be equal in patient and control samples.

This chain links TRBV6-6 with TRBJ1-2, with D perhaps TRBD1 (6 bases). This sequence originates from a woman in her forties with type 1 diabetes. The sample comprised naive CD4+ T cells from blood. The CDR3 DNA sequence: TGTGCCAGCAACACGGACAGTCTCTATGGCTACACCTTC. This codes for CASNTDSLYGYTF.